The 23 T cell receptor beta chains listed next were all sequenced from one sample in a study of blood T cell repertoires in COVID-19. The method was immunoSEQ multiplex PCR; TCRdb's version includes in-frame clones alone and lacks a portion of them. The table shows approximately 300,000 clones, with 86% occurring only once. Material for sequencing was PBMCs or T cells enriched from blood (not recorded which). Every receptor here comes from a woman between 18 and 29 years old who had recovered from COVID-19.

The rearrangement links TRBV30 to TRBJ2-4, with TRBD1 identical over 7 bases. The length of the CDR3 is 13 residues. The V gene end was trimmed by 3 bases and the J gene end by 8 bases; junction bases not matched to a gene: 7. Per germline, CDR1 GTSNPN and CDR2 SVGIG (reference sequence). The CDR3 here is CAWRGAGGYIQYF. Here the CDR3 DNA reads TGTGCCTGGAGGGGGGCAGGGGGATACATTCAGTACTTC.

This chain links TRBV6-1 with TRBJ1-5; weak D call: TRBD1 (5 bases). The CDR3 runs 15 residues. Germline CDR1 is MNHNS and CDR2 is SASEGT. V lost 2 bases and J 4 bases, leaving 12 bases between the germline ends. The CDR3 sequence: CASSERPGGNQPQHF. The CDR3 DNA is TGTGCCAGCAGTGAAAGACCCGGGGGGAATCAGCCCCAGCATTTT.

V gene TRBV6-5 combines with J gene TRBJ1-1; TRBD1 is a possible D gene (6 bases). V shed 6 bases and J shed 5 bases, with 13 bases lying between them. The CDR3 totals 13 residues. Germline lookup yields CDR1 MNHEY and CDR2 SVGAGI. The CDR3 spells CASSPPQGTEAFF. The DNA of the CDR3 is TGTGCCAGCAGCCCCCCCCAGGGGACTGAAGCTTTCTTT.

This chain joins TRBV7-6 and TRBJ1-4; D is unclear. V dropped 0 bases and J dropped 4 bases, with 15 bases sitting between them. Germline values: CDR1 SGHVS, CDR2 FNYEAQ. CDR3 length: 17 amino acids. The CDR3 reads CASSLAGAGQSNEKLFF. CDR3 sequence (DNA): TGTGCCAGCAGCTTAGCAGGCGCAGGCCAAAGTAATGAAAAACTGTTTTTT.

The chain combines TRBV20-1 with TRBJ1-5; maybe TRBD1 (6 bases). V dropped 3 bases and J dropped 1 base, with 10 bases sitting between them. Germline assignment: CDR1 DFQATT and CDR2 SNEGSKA (reference sequence). The CDR3 covers 14 residues. The CDR3 DNA sequence: TGCAGTGCTAGTTTAGGGGGAAGCAATCAGCCCCAGCATTTT. The encoded protein is CSASLGGSNQPQHF.

This clone was seen just once. The V call is TRBV15, the J call TRBJ1-5; D is undetermined. From germline, CDR1 is LNHNV and CDR2 YYDKDF (reference sequence). V was clipped by 0 bases and J by 7 bases, with 13 bases between them. The CDR3 runs to 15 residues. The CDR3, as DNA: TGTGCCACCAGCAGAGATAGGTCGGGGTCGCAGCCCCAGCATTTT. Residues: CATSRDRSGSQPQHF.

The genes are TRBV19 and TRBJ2-2, with TRBD1 matching 7 bases. CDR3 length: 15 residues. The trim removed 3 bases at V and 0 bases at J, leaving 1 base unmatched. Germline CDR1 reads LNHDA; CDR2 reads SQIVND (reference sequence). CDR3 residues: CASSIGQANTGELFF. The CDR3 DNA is TGTGCCAGTAGTATTGGACAGGCGAACACCGGGGAGCTGTTTTTT.

The chain carries TRBV5-1 and TRBJ2-7; 7 nucleotides agree with TRBD1. V gave up 1 base and J gave up 5 bases; unmatched junction bases: 6. Germline-derived CDR1 and CDR2 are SGHRS and YFSETQ. This CDR3 region has 14 residues. CDR3 residues: CASSLTGALDEQYF. DNA of the CDR3: TGCGCCAGCAGCTTGACAGGGGCCTTAGACGAGCAGTACTTC. The full variable domain, rest sourced from reference TRBV5-1 and TRBJ2-7, is KAGVTQTPRYLIKTRGQQVTLSCSPISGHRSVSWYQQTPGQGLQFLFEYFSETQRNKGNFPGRFSGRQFSNSRSEMNVSTLELGDSALYLCASSLTGALDEQYFGPGTRLTVT.

The J gene is TRBJ1-2, the V gene TRBV5-4; possibly TRBD1 for D (5 bases). Germline CDR1 and CDR2: SGHNT and YYREEE (reference sequence). V was shortened by 3 bases and J by 3 bases, with 15 bases between the two germline ends. The CDR3 is 15 amino acids. CDR3 DNA: TGTGCCAGCAGCTCTGCGGGGGGGTCCGACTATGGCTACACCTTC. Protein sequence: CASSSAGGSDYGYTF.

The CDR3 spells CASTLNYGYTF. The CDR3 DNA sequence: TGTGCCAGCACCCTCAACTATGGCTACACCTTC. V gene TRBV6-5 combines with J gene TRBJ1-2; D is uncertain. Germline lookup yields CDR1 MNHEY and CDR2 SVGAGI. The CDR3 contains 11 residues. Trimming removed 7 bases at V and 2 bases at J, with 5 bases between.

V and J are TRBV5-1 and TRBJ2-3, with a weak D call TRBD1 (6 bases). The CDR3 has 14 amino acids. Germline assignment: CDR1 SGHRS and CDR2 YFSETQ. V was clipped by 1 base and J by 4 bases, with 10 bases between them. The CDR3 spells CASSLIEGADTQYF. Here the CDR3 DNA reads TGCGCCAGCAGCTTGATTGAGGGGGCAGATACGCAGTATTTT. The whole variable domain, filled in from reference TRBV5-1 and TRBJ2-3, reads KAGVTQTPRYLIKTRGQQVTLSCSPISGHRSVSWYQQTPGQGLQFLFEYFSETQRNKGNFPGRFSGRQFSNSRSEMNVSTLELGDSALYLCASSLIEGADTQYFGPGTRLTVL.

The V gene is TRBV2, the J gene TRBJ2-5; D is perhaps TRBD1 (6 bases). There are 14 residues in the CDR3. V lost 8 bases and J lost 5, with 18 bases in between. Germline CDR1 is SNHLY and CDR2 is FYNNEI. The CDR3 DNA is TGTGCCAGCCAAATAAACAGGGATCGGGAGACCCAGTACTTC. This translates into CASQINRDRETQYF. Complete variable domain (other parts from reference TRBV2 and TRBJ2-5): EPEVTQTPSHQVTQMGQEVILRCVPISNHLYFYWYRQILGQKVEFLVSFYNNEISEKSEIFDDQFSVERPDGSNFTLKIRSTKLEDSAMYFCASQINRDRETQYFGPGTRLLVL.

This clone was detected ten times or more. The chain couples TRBV6-5 to TRBJ2-3, with a weak D call TRBD2 (6 bases). This CDR3 spans 13 amino acids. The germline CDR1 and CDR2 sequences are MNHEY and SVGAGI. Trimming removed 5 bases from V and 5 bases from J, with 11 bases in between. CDR3 in amino acids: CASSRWRGDTQYF. The CDR3 bases are TGTGCCAGCAGTAGATGGAGGGGAGATACGCAGTATTTT.

The rearrangement links TRBV19 to TRBJ1-1; TRBD1 agrees at 11 bases. The CDR3 sequence is 15 residues long. Germline assignment: CDR1 LNHDA and CDR2 SQIVND (reference sequence). J was trimmed by 3 bases and V by 7 bases; bases with no gene match: 7. The CDR3 sequence: CASISRTGGHTEAFF. CDR3 in DNA: TGTGCCAGTATATCCCGGACAGGGGGCCACACTGAAGCTTTCTTT.

The rearrangement uses TRBV24-1 and TRBJ2-1; 8 bases line up with TRBD2. Germline trimming cut 4 bases from V and 6 bases from J; bases unmatched to any gene: 10. There are 16 residues in the CDR3. In germline, CDR1 is KGHDR, CDR2 SFDVKD. The CDR3 DNA reads as TGTGCCACCAGTGAGTCGGGACTAGGGGCGGGCAATGAGCAGTTCTTC. It specifies CATSESGLGAGNEQFF.

The chain combines TRBV5-4 with TRBJ1-2, with D perhaps matching TRBD1 (5 bases). CDR3 length: 14 residues. The V end lost 2 bases, the J end lost 8 bases, and 16 bases lay between the germline ends. The V gene's germline CDR1 is SGHNT and CDR2 YYREEE (reference sequence). This chain's CDR3 is CASSFQGVGGGYTF. CDR3 bases: TGTGCCAGCAGCTTCCAGGGAGTCGGGGGGGGCTACACCTTC.

The chain has TRBV5-5 and TRBJ2-5; D is perhaps TRBD2 (7 bases). Germline CDR1 SGHKS, CDR2 YYEKEE (reference sequence). The germline V and J ends were trimmed by 2 bases and 1 base, with 18 bases remaining between them. The CDR3 extends over 17 amino acids. As DNA, the CDR3 is TGTGCCAGCAGCTTCCGCCAGGGTGGGGGGGCCCAAGAGACCCAGTACTTC. Protein sequence: CASSFRQGGGAQETQYF.

The V and J genes are TRBV2 and TRBJ1-6; possibly TRBD1 for D (6 bases). The CDR3 runs to 13 residues. Germline CDR1 reads SNHLY; CDR2 reads FYNNEI. Trimming pared 8 bases from V and 8 bases from J, leaving 13 bases between. In nucleotides, the CDR3 is TGTGCCAGCCCTACGGGACAAGATTCACCCCTCCACTTT. It codes for CASPTGQDSPLHF.

The chain joins TRBV28 to TRBJ2-7, with D tentatively TRBD1 (6 bases). V was pared by 4 bases and J by 6 bases, with 7 bases between. The CDR3 has 11 residues. Germline V lookup: CDR1 MDHEN, CDR2 SYDVKM. This CDR3 is CASSYRVEQYF. For the CDR3, the DNA is TGTGCCAGCAGTTACAGGGTCGAGCAGTACTTC.

This chain connects TRBV14 to TRBJ2-7, with D possibly being TRBD1 (6 bases). Per germline, CDR1 SGHDN and CDR2 FVKESK. The V and J ends lost 1 base and 3 bases respectively, with 7 bases between them. The CDR3 extends over 13 amino acids. CDR3 DNA: TGTGCCAGCAGCCAAGGGACAGACTACGAGCAGTACTTC. Amino acid sequence: CASSQGTDYEQYF.

This sequence joins TRBV5-8 and TRBJ1-2; D is unresolved. CDR3 size: 14 residues. V shed 1 base and J shed 3 bases, with 10 bases lying between them. Germline CDR1 reads SGHTS; CDR2 reads YDEGEE. The CDR3 region is CASSLKSQDYGYTF. The CDR3 DNA reads as TGTGCCAGCAGCTTGAAAAGCCAGGACTATGGCTACACCTTC.

In this sample, this clone turned up once. The chain carries TRBV7-7 and TRBJ2-7, with TRBD1 as a possible D gene (6 bases). CDR3 length equals 17 residues. Trimming removed 2 bases at V and 0 bases at J, with 17 bases between. Per germline, CDR1 SSHAT and CDR2 FNYEAQ (reference sequence). This chain's CDR3 is CASSLFRTRQASYEQYF. The CDR3 region has the DNA TGTGCCAGCAGCTTATTTCGGACCCGACAGGCCTCCTACGAGCAGTACTTC.

The rearrangement links TRBV28 to TRBJ2-7; 8 positions agree with TRBD2. The J segment lost 3 bases and the V segment lost 8 bases, leaving 15 bases of the junction unmatched. The CDR3 contains 16 residues. In germline, CDR1 is MDHEN, CDR2 SYDVKM. The CDR3 sequence is CASWASGRSRGYEQYF. The CDR3 DNA follows: TGTGCCAGCTGGGCCAGCGGGAGATCAAGAGGCTACGAGCAGTACTTC.